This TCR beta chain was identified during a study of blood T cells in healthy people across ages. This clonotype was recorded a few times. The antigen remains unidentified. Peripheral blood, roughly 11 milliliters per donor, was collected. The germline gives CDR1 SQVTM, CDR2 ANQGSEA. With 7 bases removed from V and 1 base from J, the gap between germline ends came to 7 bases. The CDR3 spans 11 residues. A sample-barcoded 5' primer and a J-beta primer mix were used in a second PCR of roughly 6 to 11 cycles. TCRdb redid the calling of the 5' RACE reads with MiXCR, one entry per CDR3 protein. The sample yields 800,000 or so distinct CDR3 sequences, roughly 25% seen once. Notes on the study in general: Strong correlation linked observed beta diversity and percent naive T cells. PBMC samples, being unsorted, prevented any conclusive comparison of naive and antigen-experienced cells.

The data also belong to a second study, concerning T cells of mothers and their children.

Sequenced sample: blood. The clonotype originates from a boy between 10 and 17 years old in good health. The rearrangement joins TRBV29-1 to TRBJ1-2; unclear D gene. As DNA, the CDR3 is TGCAGCGGGAGGGATAACTATGGCTACACCTTC. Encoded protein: CSGRDNYGYTF.